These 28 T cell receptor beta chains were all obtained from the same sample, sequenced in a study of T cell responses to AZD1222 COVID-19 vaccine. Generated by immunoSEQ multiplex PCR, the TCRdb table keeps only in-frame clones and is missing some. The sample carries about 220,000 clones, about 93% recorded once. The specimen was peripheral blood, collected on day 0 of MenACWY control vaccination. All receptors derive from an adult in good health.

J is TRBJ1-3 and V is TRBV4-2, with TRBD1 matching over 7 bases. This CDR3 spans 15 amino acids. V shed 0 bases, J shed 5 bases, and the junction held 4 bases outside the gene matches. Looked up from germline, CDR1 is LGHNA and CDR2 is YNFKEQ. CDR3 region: CASSQDRGGRNTIYF. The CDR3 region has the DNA TGTGCCAGCAGCCAAGACAGGGGGGGCAGAAACACCATATATTTT.

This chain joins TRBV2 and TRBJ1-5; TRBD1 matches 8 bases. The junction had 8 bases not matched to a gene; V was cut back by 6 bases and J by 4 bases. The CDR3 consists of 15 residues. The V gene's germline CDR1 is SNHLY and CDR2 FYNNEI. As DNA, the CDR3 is TGTGCCAGCAGGCAGGGGGCGCACGGGAATCAGCCCCAGCATTTT. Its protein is CASRQGAHGNQPQHF.

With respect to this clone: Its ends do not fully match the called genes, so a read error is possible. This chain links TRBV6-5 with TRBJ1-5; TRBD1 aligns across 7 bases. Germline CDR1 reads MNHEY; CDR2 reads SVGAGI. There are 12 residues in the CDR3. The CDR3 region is CASSQTGTGWDF. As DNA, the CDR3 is TGTGCCAGCAGTCAGACAGGGACTGGATGGGATTTT.

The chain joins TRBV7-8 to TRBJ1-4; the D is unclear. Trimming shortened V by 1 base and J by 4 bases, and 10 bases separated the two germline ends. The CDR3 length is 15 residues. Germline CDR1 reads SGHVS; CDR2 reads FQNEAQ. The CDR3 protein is CASSLVWQYNEKLFF. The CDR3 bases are TGTGCCAGCAGCTTAGTCTGGCAGTATAATGAAAAACTGTTTTTT.

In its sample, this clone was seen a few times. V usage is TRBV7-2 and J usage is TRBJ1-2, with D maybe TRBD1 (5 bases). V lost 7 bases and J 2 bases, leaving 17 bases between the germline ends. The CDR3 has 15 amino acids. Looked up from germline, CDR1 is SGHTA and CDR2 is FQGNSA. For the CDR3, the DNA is TGTGCCAGCATCAAGACGCGGGGGTCAAACTATGGCTACACCTTC. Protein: CASIKTRGSNYGYTF.

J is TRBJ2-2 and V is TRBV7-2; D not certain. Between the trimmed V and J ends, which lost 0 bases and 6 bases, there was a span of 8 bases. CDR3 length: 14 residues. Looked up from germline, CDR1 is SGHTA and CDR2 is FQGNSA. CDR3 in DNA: TGTGCCAGCAGCTTAGCTCCGTTGGCCGGGGAGCTGTTTTTT. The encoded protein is CASSLAPLAGELFF.

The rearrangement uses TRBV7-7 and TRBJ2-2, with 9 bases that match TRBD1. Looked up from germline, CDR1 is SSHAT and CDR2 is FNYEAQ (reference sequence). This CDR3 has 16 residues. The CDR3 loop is CASGPQGALNTGELFF. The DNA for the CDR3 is TGTGCTAGCGGACCACAGGGGGCCCTGAACACCGGGGAGCTGTTTTTT.

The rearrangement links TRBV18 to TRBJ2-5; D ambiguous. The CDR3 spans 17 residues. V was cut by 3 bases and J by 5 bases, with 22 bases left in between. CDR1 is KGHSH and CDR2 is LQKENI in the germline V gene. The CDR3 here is CASSPIAATAARETQYF. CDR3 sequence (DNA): TGTGCCAGCTCACCGATTGCCGCGACCGCGGCACGGGAGACCCAGTACTTC.

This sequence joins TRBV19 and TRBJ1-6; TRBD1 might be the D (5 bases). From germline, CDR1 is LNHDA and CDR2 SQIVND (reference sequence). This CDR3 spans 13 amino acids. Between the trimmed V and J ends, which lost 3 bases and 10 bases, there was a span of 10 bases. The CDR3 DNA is TGTGCCAGTAGTATTCCCAGGGTCTCACCCCTCCACTTT. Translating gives CASSIPRVSPLHF.

The CDR3 here is CASSTQGDYGYTF. The CDR3 bases are TGTGCCAGTAGTACACAAGGTGACTATGGCTACACCTTC. The chain joins TRBV19 to TRBJ1-2; D remains ambiguous. V was cut by 4 bases and J by 3 bases, with 9 bases left in between. The V gene's germline CDR1 is LNHDA and CDR2 SQIVND (reference sequence). This CDR3 has 13 amino acids. Looking up the rest from reference TRBV19 and TRBJ1-2 gives the full variable domain: DGGITQSPKYLFRKEGQNVTLSCEQNLNHDAMYWYRQDPGQGLRLIYYSQIVNDFQKGDIAEGYSVSREKKESFPLTVTSAQKNPTAFYLCASSTQGDYGYTFGSGTRLTVV.

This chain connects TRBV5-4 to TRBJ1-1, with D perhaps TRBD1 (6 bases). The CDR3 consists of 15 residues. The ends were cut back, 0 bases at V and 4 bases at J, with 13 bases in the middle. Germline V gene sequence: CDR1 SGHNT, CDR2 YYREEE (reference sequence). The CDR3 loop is CASSLARRGATEAFF. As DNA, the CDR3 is TGTGCCAGCAGCTTGGCACGTCGGGGGGCCACTGAAGCTTTCTTT.

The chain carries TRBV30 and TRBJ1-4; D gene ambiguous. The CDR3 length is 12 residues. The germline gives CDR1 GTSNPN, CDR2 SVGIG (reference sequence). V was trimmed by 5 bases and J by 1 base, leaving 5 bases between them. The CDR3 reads CAWSLTNEKLFF. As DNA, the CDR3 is TGTGCCTGGTCTTTAACTAATGAAAAACTGTTTTTT.

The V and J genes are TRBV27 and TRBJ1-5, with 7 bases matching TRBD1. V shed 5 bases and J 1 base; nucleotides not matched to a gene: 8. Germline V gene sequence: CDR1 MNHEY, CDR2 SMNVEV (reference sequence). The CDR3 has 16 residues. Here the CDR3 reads CASSLTGVGSNQPQHF. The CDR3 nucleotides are TGTGCCAGCAGTCTTACAGGGGTTGGGAGCAATCAGCCCCAGCATTTT.

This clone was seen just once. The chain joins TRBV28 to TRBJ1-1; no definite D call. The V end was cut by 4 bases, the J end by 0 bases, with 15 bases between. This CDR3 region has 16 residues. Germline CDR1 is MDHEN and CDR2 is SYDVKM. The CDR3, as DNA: TGTGCCAGCAGTTACACCTACACCTTCTTGAACACTGAAGCTTTCTTT. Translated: CASSYTYTFLNTEAFF.

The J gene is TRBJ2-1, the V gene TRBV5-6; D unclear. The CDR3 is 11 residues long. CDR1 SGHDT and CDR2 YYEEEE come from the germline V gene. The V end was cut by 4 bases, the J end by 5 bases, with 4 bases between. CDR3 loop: CASSLHNEQFF. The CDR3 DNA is TGTGCCAGCAGCCTCCACAATGAGCAGTTCTTC.

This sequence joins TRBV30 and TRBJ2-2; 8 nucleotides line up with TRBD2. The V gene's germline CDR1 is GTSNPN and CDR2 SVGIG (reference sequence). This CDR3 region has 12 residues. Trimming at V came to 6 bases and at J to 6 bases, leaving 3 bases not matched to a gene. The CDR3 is CACGGAPGELFF. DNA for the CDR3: TGTGCCTGCGGGGGGGCCCCCGGGGAGCTGTTTTTT. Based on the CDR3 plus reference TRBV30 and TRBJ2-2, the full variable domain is SQTIHQWPATLVQPVGSPLSLECTVEGTSNPNLYWYRQAAGRGLQLLFYSVGIGQISSEVPQNLSASRPQDRQFILSSKKLLLSDSGFYLCACGGAPGELFFGEGSRLTVL.

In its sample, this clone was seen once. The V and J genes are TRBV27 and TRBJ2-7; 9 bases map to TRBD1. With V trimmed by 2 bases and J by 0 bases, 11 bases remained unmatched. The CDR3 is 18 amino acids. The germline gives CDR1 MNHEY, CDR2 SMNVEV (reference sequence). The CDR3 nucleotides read TGTGCCAGCAGTTTAAGGGGCCCGGGACAGGGCCTCTCCTACGAGCAGTACTTC. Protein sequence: CASSLRGPGQGLSYEQYF.

The CDR3 DNA reads TGCGCCAGCAAGGGCGGGGGGAGCTCCTACAATGAGCAGTTCTTC. This encodes CASKGGGSSYNEQFF. The chain employs TRBV10-2 and TRBJ2-1; 8 bases agree with TRBD2. The CDR3 runs to 15 residues. The trim removed 7 bases at V and 0 bases at J, leaving 5 bases unmatched. Germline V lookup: CDR1 WSHSY, CDR2 SAAADI.

The CDR3 sequence: CASSPGRYSGNTIYF. CDR3 DNA sequence: TGTGCCAGCAGCCCCGGGCGATACTCTGGAAACACCATATATTTT. The chain combines TRBV5-4 with TRBJ1-3; D remains unclear. Germline V CDR1 and CDR2: SGHNT, YYREEE (reference sequence). Trimming took 4 bases from V and 0 from J, leaving 11 bases between them. The CDR3 runs to 15 residues. The full variable domain, its missing parts supplied by reference TRBV5-4 and TRBJ1-3, is ETGVTQSPTHLIKTRGQQVTLRCSSQSGHNTVSWYQQALGQGPQFIFQYYREEENGRGNFPPRFSGLQFPNYSSELNVNALELDDSALYLCASSPGRYSGNTIYFGEGSWLTVV.

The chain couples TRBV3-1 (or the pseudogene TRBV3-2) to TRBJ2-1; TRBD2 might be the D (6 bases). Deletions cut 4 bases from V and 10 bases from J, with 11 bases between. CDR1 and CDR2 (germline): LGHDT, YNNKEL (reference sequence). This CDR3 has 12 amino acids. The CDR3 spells CASSPSGREQFF. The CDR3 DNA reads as TGTGCCAGCAGCCCCTCCGGGAGAGAGCAGTTCTTC.

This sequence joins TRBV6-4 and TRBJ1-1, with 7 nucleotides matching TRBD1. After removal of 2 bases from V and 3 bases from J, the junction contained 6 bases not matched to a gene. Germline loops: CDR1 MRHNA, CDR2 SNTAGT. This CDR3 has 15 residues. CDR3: CASSDQGEPYTEAFF. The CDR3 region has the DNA TGTGCCAGCAGTGACCAGGGGGAGCCGTACACTGAAGCTTTCTTT.

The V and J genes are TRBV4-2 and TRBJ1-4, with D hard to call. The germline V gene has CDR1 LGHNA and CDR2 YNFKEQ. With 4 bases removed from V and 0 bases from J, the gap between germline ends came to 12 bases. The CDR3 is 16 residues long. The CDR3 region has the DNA TGTGCCAGCAGCCCCAGAGCAGGTTCAACTAATGAAAAACTGTTTTTT. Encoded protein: CASSPRAGSTNEKLFF.

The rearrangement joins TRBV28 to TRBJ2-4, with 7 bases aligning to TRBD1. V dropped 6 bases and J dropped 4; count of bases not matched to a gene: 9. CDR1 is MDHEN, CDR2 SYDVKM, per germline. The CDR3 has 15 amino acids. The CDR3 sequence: CASRSTGAPKNIQYF. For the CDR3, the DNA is TGTGCCAGCAGATCTACAGGGGCACCAAAAAACATTCAGTACTTC. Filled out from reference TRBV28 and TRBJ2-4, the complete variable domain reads DVKVTQSSRYLVKRTGEKVFLECVQDMDHENMFWYRQDPGLGLRLIYFSYDVKMKEKGDIPEGYSVSREKKERFSLILESASTNQTSMYLCASRSTGAPKNIQYFGAGTRLSVL.

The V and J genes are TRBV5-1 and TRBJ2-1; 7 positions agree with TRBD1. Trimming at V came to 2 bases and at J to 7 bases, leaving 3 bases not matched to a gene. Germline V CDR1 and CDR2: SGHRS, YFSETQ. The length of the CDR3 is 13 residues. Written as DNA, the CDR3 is TGCGCCAGCAGCTTACAGGGGCGGAATGAGCAGTTCTTC. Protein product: CASSLQGRNEQFF.

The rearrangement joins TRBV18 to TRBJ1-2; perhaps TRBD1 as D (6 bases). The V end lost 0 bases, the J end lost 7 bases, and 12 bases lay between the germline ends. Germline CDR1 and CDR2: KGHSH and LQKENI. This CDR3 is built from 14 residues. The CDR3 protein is CASSPPGGHGGYTF. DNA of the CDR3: TGTGCCAGCTCACCACCAGGGGGACACGGTGGCTACACCTTC.

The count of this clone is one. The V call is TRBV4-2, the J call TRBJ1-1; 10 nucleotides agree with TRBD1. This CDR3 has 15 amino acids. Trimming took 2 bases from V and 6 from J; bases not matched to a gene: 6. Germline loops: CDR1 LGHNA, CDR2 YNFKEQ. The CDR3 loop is CASSQRQGALSEAFF. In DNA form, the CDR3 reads TGTGCCAGCAGCCAACGACAGGGGGCCCTCTCTGAAGCTTTCTTT.

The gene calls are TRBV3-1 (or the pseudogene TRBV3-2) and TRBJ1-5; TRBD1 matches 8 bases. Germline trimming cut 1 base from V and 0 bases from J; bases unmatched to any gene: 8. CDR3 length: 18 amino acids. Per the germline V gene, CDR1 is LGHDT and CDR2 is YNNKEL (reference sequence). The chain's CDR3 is CASSQGSGQGGSNQPQHF. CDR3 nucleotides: TGTGCCAGCAGCCAAGGTAGTGGACAGGGTGGTAGCAATCAGCCCCAGCATTTT.

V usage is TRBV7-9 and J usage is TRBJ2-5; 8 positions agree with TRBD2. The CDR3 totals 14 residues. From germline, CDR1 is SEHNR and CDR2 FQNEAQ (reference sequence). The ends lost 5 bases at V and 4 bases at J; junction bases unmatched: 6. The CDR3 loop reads CASSVAGGPETQYF. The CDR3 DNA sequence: TGTGCCAGCAGCGTCGCGGGGGGCCCAGAGACCCAGTACTTC.